The 21 T cell receptor beta chains below all came from one sample that was sequenced in a study of cytomegalovirus exposure and HLA in healthy donors (dated by TCRdb to 2016 to 2017). Libraries were constructed by the immunoSEQ multiplex PCR assay. TCRdb obtained this table from immuneACCESS and retained in-frame rearrangements with V and J assigned. These tables miss some clones; where compared with another copy, unresolved V genes account for less than half of the shortfall, and the remainder is unexplained. This sample lists about 280,000 clones; roughly 88% were detected once. Jointly, the top ten make up approximately 0.94% of the sample. The specimen was PBMCs. These receptors originate from a woman aged 18-30 years in good health and CMV-seronegative.

This chain joins TRBV28 and TRBJ2-7; D may be TRBD1 (5 bases). CDR3 length: 15 residues. Germline lookup yields CDR1 MDHEN and CDR2 SYDVKM. Trimming left V 2 bases short and J 5 bases short, with 16 bases between. Here the CDR3 reads CASSLGQGPSDEQYF. Written as DNA, the CDR3 is TGTGCCAGCAGTTTAGGTCAGGGTCCCTCAGACGAGCAGTACTTC.

V gene TRBV5-1 combines with J gene TRBJ2-7, with a possible D match to TRBD1 (5 bases). Trimming pared 4 bases from V and 3 bases from J, leaving 17 bases between. The CDR3 loop spans 15 amino acids. CDR1 is SGHRS, CDR2 YFSETQ, per germline. The CDR3 spells CASSVVRTTGYEQYF. CDR3 nucleotides: TGCGCCAGCAGCGTGGTTAGGACAACTGGCTACGAGCAGTACTTC.

The chain carries TRBV19 and TRBJ2-2; a possible D gene is TRBD1 (5 bases). With 6 bases removed from V and 4 bases from J, the gap between germline ends came to 9 bases. The germline V gene encodes CDR1 LNHDA and CDR2 SQIVND (reference sequence). The CDR3 sequence is 13 residues long. CDR3 nucleotide sequence: TGTGCCAGTAGCCGCAGGGCCACCGGGGAGCTGTTTTTT. This codes for CASSRRATGELFF. The full variable domain, rest sourced from reference TRBV19 and TRBJ2-2, is DGGITQSPKYLFRKEGQNVTLSCEQNLNHDAMYWYRQDPGQGLRLIYYSQIVNDFQKGDIAEGYSVSREKKESFPLTVTSAQKNPTAFYLCASSRRATGELFFGEGSRLTVL.

V and J are TRBV5-5 and TRBJ2-7; 8 positions agree with TRBD1. The length of the CDR3 is 13 residues. The germline gives CDR1 SGHKS, CDR2 YYEKEE (reference sequence). V gave up 4 bases and J gave up 2 bases; unmatched junction bases: 2. CDR3 region: CASSVGQAYEQYF. For the CDR3, the DNA is TGTGCCAGCAGCGTGGGACAGGCCTACGAGCAGTACTTC.

V and J are TRBV18 and TRBJ2-1, with 7 positions matching TRBD1. V was clipped by 1 base and J by 6 bases; unmatched bases: 0. This CDR3 is 13 amino acids long. Germline loops: CDR1 KGHSH, CDR2 LQKENI. CDR3 bases: TGTGCCAGCTCACCACGACAGGGCAATGAGCAGTTCTTC. This sequence encodes CASSPRQGNEQFF.

The rearrangement links TRBV2 to TRBJ1-2; maybe TRBD1 (6 bases). The CDR3 sequence is 13 residues long. CDR1 SNHLY and CDR2 FYNNEI come from the germline V gene. The germline V and J ends were trimmed by 11 bases and 1 base, with 14 bases remaining between them. The CDR3 sequence is CASLDSFNYGYTF. In DNA form, the CDR3 reads TGTGCCTCCCTGGACAGCTTTAACTATGGCTACACCTTC.

This rearrangement joins TRBV7-3 to TRBJ1-1; D unclear. The germline V gene has CDR1 SGHTA and CDR2 FQGTGA. This CDR3 spans 13 amino acids. The germline V and J ends were trimmed by 2 bases and 4 bases, with 8 bases remaining between them. DNA for the CDR3: TGTGCCAGCAGCTTAGGCAGACTCACTGAAGCTTTCTTT. Translating it yields CASSLGRLTEAFF.

This rearrangement joins TRBV5-1 to TRBJ2-7; 9 bases line up with TRBD2. Germline V gives CDR1 SGHRS, CDR2 YFSETQ. The CDR3 covers 15 residues. Trimming removed 0 bases from V and 6 bases from J; junction bases left unmatched: 7. This CDR3 is CASSLGASGTAEQYF. CDR3 in DNA: TGCGCCAGCAGCTTGGGCGCTAGCGGGACTGCCGAGCAGTACTTC. Full variable domain (outside the CDR3, taken from reference TRBV5-1 and TRBJ2-7): KAGVTQTPRYLIKTRGQQVTLSCSPISGHRSVSWYQQTPGQGLQFLFEYFSETQRNKGNFPGRFSGRQFSNSRSEMNVSTLELGDSALYLCASSLGASGTAEQYFGPGTRLTVT.

Note on this clone: A read error may account for a junction end that differs from germline. The genes are TRBV4-2 and TRBJ1-6; 8 positions agree with TRBD1. CDR3 length: 17 residues. Germline V lookup: CDR1 LGHNA, CDR2 YNFKEQ. In DNA form, the CDR3 reads TGTGCCAGCAGCCTGGGACAGGAGGTCTCCTTTAATTCACCCCTCCACTTT. It is translated as CASSLGQEVSFNSPLHF.

The chain carries TRBV30 and TRBJ1-6; 11 nucleotides align to TRBD1. Germline V lookup: CDR1 GTSNPN, CDR2 SVGIG (reference sequence). Trimming cost V 2 bases and J 9 bases; bases outside gene matches: 6. The CDR3 runs 15 residues. The CDR3 region has the DNA TGTGCCTGGAGTTCTTTGGGACAGGGGGTTTCACCCCTCCACTTT. Protein sequence: CAWSSLGQGVSPLHF.

This clone was seen a handful of times. The J gene is TRBJ1-5, the V gene TRBV2; TRBD1 might be the D (5 bases). V lost 2 bases to trimming and J lost 0 bases, with 14 bases between them. The germline gives CDR1 SNHLY, CDR2 FYNNEI. This CDR3 is built from 17 residues. Here the CDR3 reads CASSESRDGYSNQPQHF. The DNA for the CDR3 is TGTGCCAGCAGTGAATCGCGGGACGGCTATAGCAATCAGCCCCAGCATTTT.

The rearrangement uses TRBV4-3 and TRBJ2-3; perhaps TRBD2 as D (6 bases). This CDR3 comprises 16 residues. The V and J ends lost 0 bases and 3 bases respectively, with 13 bases between them. The germline CDR1 and CDR2 sequences are LGHNA and YSLEER. Here the CDR3 reads CASSQEGGRGTDTQYF. CDR3 coding DNA: TGCGCCAGCAGCCAAGAAGGAGGGAGAGGAACAGATACGCAGTATTTT.

The CDR3 DNA reads TGTGCCAGCAGCTTAGGCCTAGCGGGAGGGCAAGAGACCCAGTACTTC. This encodes CASSLGLAGGQETQYF. The chain couples TRBV7-2 to TRBJ2-5; 12 nucleotides agree with TRBD2. With V trimmed by 1 base and J by 2 bases, 2 bases remained unmatched. CDR1 is SGHTA, CDR2 FQGNSA, per germline. This CDR3 spans 16 amino acids. The complete variable domain, with remaining parts taken from reference TRBV7-2 and TRBJ2-5, reads GAGVSQSPSNKVTEKGKDVELRCDPISGHTALYWYRQSLGQGLEFLIYFQGNSAPDKSGLPSDRFSAERTGGSVSTLTIQRTQQEDSAVYLCASSLGLAGGQETQYFGPGTRLLVL.

The V and J genes are TRBV4-1 and TRBJ1-1; no reliable D call. Germline loops: CDR1 MGHRA, CDR2 YSYEKL. V was clipped by 0 bases and J by 5 bases, with 13 bases between them. The CDR3 totals 15 residues. Here the CDR3 DNA reads TGCGCCAGCAGCCAAGATAGACGCGGGGATACTGAAGCTTTCTTT. Translated: CASSQDRRGDTEAFF.

The chain employs TRBV5-1 and TRBJ1-1; unclear D gene. Looked up from germline, CDR1 is SGHRS and CDR2 is YFSETQ. The CDR3 loop spans 15 amino acids. V was pared by 4 bases and J by 3 bases, with 16 bases between. CDR3 in amino acids: CASSRLGREDTEAFF. The DNA for the CDR3 is TGCGCCAGCAGCCGTCTGGGGAGGGAGGACACTGAAGCTTTCTTT.

The chain joins TRBV5-4 to TRBJ2-2; D is uncertain. Germline CDR1 and CDR2: SGHNT and YYREEE (reference sequence). The CDR3 extends over 12 amino acids. The germline V and J ends were trimmed by 4 bases and 7 bases, with 8 bases remaining between them. The CDR3 nucleotides read TGTGCCAGCAGCCCCGACATCGGGGAGCTGTTTTTT. It specifies CASSPDIGELFF.

As for this clone: At the DNA level, this CDR3 is encoded by other sequences in the same sample as well. The chain couples TRBV5-1 to TRBJ2-3, with D possibly matching TRBD2 (5 bases). Germline CDR1 SGHRS, CDR2 YFSETQ. The length of the CDR3 is 13 residues. V lost 0 bases, J lost 6 bases, and 8 bases lay in between. The CDR3 loop is CASSLAGEDTQYF. CDR3 coding DNA: TGCGCCAGCAGCTTGGCCGGGGAGGATACGCAGTATTTT.

This clone was seen a single time. The chain links TRBV18 to TRBJ2-7; 8 nucleotides line up with TRBD1. This CDR3 is built from 15 residues. Trimming cost V 6 bases and J 3 bases; bases outside gene matches: 10. Germline CDR1 reads KGHSH; CDR2 reads LQKENI. The CDR3 region is CASSSTGTGRYEQYF. CDR3 nucleotides: TGTGCCAGCTCCTCGACCGGGACAGGACGCTACGAGCAGTACTTC.

The gene calls are TRBV7-8 and TRBJ2-4; 7 bases are a match to TRBD1. V lost 4 bases to trimming and J lost 6 bases; unmatched junction nucleotides: 15. Germline V gene sequence: CDR1 SGHVS, CDR2 FQNEAQ. This CDR3 spans 17 amino acids. In DNA, the CDR3 is TGTGCCAGCAGCTGGGGAGAGACAGGGAAGAGGGTAAACATTCAGTACTTC. Amino acids: CASSWGETGKRVNIQYF.

The chain combines TRBV7-2 with TRBJ1-5; unclear D gene. The CDR3 sequence is 15 residues long. From germline, CDR1 is SGHTA and CDR2 FQGNSA. V lost 2 bases to trimming and J lost 6 bases, with 14 bases between them. CDR3 in DNA: TGTGCCAGCAGCTTATTAGGTCGGGAGAGTCAGCCCCAGCATTTT. Translation: CASSLLGRESQPQHF.

The rearrangement joins TRBV6-1 to TRBJ1-6; 7 bases agree with TRBD1. Germline CDR1 is MNHNS and CDR2 is SASEGT. The ends lost 2 bases at V and 0 bases at J; junction bases unmatched: 10. The CDR3 extends over 19 amino acids. CDR3 protein: CASSEPAGGPSSYNSPLHF. The CDR3, as DNA: TGTGCCAGCAGTGAACCGGCAGGGGGACCTAGCTCCTATAATTCACCCCTCCACTTT.